Here is one TCR beta chain with its context. CDR1 is MNHNS, CDR2 SASEGT, per germline. The ends lost 3 bases at V and 7 bases at J; junction bases unmatched: 10. The CDR3 loop spans 16 amino acids. The data were taken from a study of blood T cell repertoires in COVID-19. Study background: From T cells, B-cell-depleted T cells, or PBMCs came the material, which was cDNA or gDNA.

Clones were read by immunoSEQ multiplex PCR, and TCRdb kept only the in-frame ones, dropping some. The repertoire holds some 69,000 clones, with 79% as singletons. The sample was peripheral blood. The TCR comes from a man aged 60 to 69 with acute or convalescent COVID-19. The V call is TRBV6-1, the J call TRBJ2-1; 9 nucleotides agree with TRBD1. DNA of the CDR3: TGTGCCAGCAGTGAGCACCGGGACAGGGTTCCTAATGAGCAGTTCTTC. Translated, it gives CASSEHRDRVPNEQFF.